The 2 T cell receptor beta chains below all came from one sample that was sequenced in a study of cytomegalovirus exposure and HLA in healthy donors. 60 Vbeta and 13 Jbeta primers were used in PCR. Sequencing used immunoSEQ multiplex PCR; TCRdb keeps in-frame clones, though not all of them. The data show more than 95,000 clones, around 80% seen once. Specimen: PBMCs. The receptors were sampled from a woman aged 40 to 55 in good health and CMV-seronegative.

The chain recombines TRBV21-1 with TRBJ1-2; the D call TRBD1 from the table was never checked on the DNA. TRBV21-1 is a recognized pseudogene. The CDR3 contains 19 residues. CDR3 sequence: CASSPRDPALTDLDYGYTF. The CDR3 DNA is TGTGCCAGCAGCCCCAGGGATCCGGCCCTTACGGATTTAGACTATGGCTACACCTTC.

The genes are TRBV10-3 and TRBJ1-2, with D hard to call. Germline lookup yields CDR1 ENHRY and CDR2 SYGVKD. The CDR3 contains 14 residues. Trimming pared 0 bases from V and 4 bases from J, leaving 9 bases between. Here the CDR3 reads CAISESEGSYGYTF. CDR3 DNA: TGTGCCATCAGTGAGTCGGAAGGGAGCTATGGCTACACCTTC.